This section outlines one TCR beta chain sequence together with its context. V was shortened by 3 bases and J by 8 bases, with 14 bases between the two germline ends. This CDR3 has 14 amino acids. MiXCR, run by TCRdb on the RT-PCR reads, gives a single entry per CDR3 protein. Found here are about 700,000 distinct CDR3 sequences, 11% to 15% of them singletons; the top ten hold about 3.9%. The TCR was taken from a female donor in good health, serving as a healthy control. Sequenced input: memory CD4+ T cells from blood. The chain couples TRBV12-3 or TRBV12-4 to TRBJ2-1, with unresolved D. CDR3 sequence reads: CASSFGQKWDEQFF. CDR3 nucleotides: TGTGCCAGCAGTTTCGGGCAGAAGTGGGATGAGCAGTTCTTC.